This TCR beta chain was documented in a study of human T cells and chemical hapten exposure. The CDR3 length is 13 residues. Germline-derived CDR1 and CDR2 are MNHNS and SASEGT. V lost 4 bases and J lost 7; bases outside the gene matches: 6. General study points: A positive correlation with patch test score was shown by PT1 expanded TCR counts.

This clonotype showed up many times. Its antigen remains unidentified. The time point is: pre-sensitization, week 0. The treatment was: therapeutic diphenylcyclopropenone sensitization with weekly scalp DPC. Ahead of each patch test application, blood was drawn. During construction of the library, unique molecular identifiers were attached to individual cDNA molecules for quantitative, reproducible TCR counting. TCRdb passed the RACE reads through MiXCR, listing each CDR3 protein once. The sample includes approximately 370,000 distinct CDR3 sequences, approximately 5% of them seen just once. The receptor comes from a woman aged 18-35 years with alopecia areata. Some clones in this sample may be carry-over from other donors' samples. This sample comprised whole blood, obtained in connection with sensitization to the hapten diphenylcyclopropenone (DPC). The rearrangement joins TRBV6-1 to TRBJ1-1; the match to TRBD1 covers 7 bases. This CDR3 is CASSALQGYEAFF. The CDR3 DNA reads as TGTGCCAGCAGTGCCCTACAGGGGTATGAAGCTTTCTTT.